The 3 T cell receptor beta chains reported below all come from one sample, sequenced in a study of T-cell memory formation after mild COVID-19. TCRdb re-derived calls from the 5' RACE reads in MiXCR, one entry per CDR3 protein. Here the sample spans hundreds of thousands of distinct CDR3 sequences, around 30% being singletons. The sample was PBMCs or a T cell subset sorted from them (not recorded which). All receptors come from an adult woman who had mild COVID-19 (a few samples of this study predate the infection). Cell type and time point are not known.

This clonotype was seen only a few times. This chain uses TRBV7-2 with TRBJ2-1; perhaps TRBD1 as D (5 bases). There are 15 residues in the CDR3. Trimming took 0 bases from V and 3 from J, leaving 9 bases between them. Germline V CDR1 and CDR2: SGHTA, FQGNSA. For the CDR3, the DNA is TGTGCCAGCAGCTTAGCCAGGGCCATCTACAATGAGCAGTTCTTC. It yields the protein CASSLARAIYNEQFF.

This clonotype was detected a few times. The rearrangement links TRBV14 to TRBJ2-7; possible D gene TRBD2, 6 bases. The CDR3 has 15 residues. Germline V gene lookup returns CDR1 SGHDN and CDR2 FVKESK. The V gene lost 1 base and the J gene lost 2 bases, with 12 bases spanning the gap. The CDR3 spells CASSQAWDSTYEQYF. The CDR3 DNA follows: TGTGCCAGCAGCCAAGCATGGGACTCCACCTACGAGCAGTACTTC.

This clonotype was counted between two and nine times. This chain uses TRBV5-1 with TRBJ2-3; TRBD2 agrees at 9 bases. The J segment lost 0 bases and the V segment lost 8 bases, leaving 4 bases of the junction unmatched. Germline CDR1 is SGHRS and CDR2 is YFSETQ. The CDR3 extends over 14 amino acids. CDR3 sequence (DNA): TGCGCCAGTCTAGCGGGGCTTAGCACAGATACGCAGTATTTT. This gives the protein CASLAGLSTDTQYF.